One sample yielded the 5 T cell receptor beta chains listed below, sequenced in a study of cytomegalovirus exposure and HLA in healthy donors. Only in-frame clones appear in the TCRdb table, and some are missing; sequencing was by immunoSEQ multiplex PCR. This sample has about 280,000 clones; approximately 90% occur once, and the top ten carry over 0.85%. Sequencing used PBMCs. These receptors were obtained from a woman aged 18 to 35 in good health and CMV-seronegative.

The chain links TRBV7-2 to TRBJ2-3; 8 nucleotides align to TRBD2. The CDR3 contains 16 residues. In germline, CDR1 is SGHTA, CDR2 FQGNSA. The trim removed 1 base at V and 2 bases at J, leaving 5 bases unmatched. The chain's CDR3 is CASSLVGGRITDTQYF. CDR3 DNA: TGTGCCAGCAGCTTAGTGGGCGGGAGGATCACAGATACGCAGTATTTT.

The chain employs TRBV9 and TRBJ2-1; 7 nucleotides line up with TRBD2. Losses at the gene ends were 3 bases for V and 7 bases for J; bases not matched to a gene: 13. This CDR3 comprises 16 residues. The germline gives CDR1 SGDLS, CDR2 YYNGEE. The CDR3 loop is CASSARLAPLFNEQFF. The DNA of the CDR3 is TGTGCCAGCAGCGCTCGACTAGCTCCCCTTTTTAATGAGCAGTTCTTC.

J is TRBJ1-2 and V is TRBV12-5; D possibly corresponds to TRBD1 (6 bases). V was cut by 2 bases and J by 0 bases, with 13 bases left in between. Germline values: CDR1 LGHNT, CDR2 FRNRAP. The CDR3 contains 16 residues. The CDR3 DNA follows: TGTGCTAGTGGTTTGCCCCCGACAGGACCTAACTATGGCTACACCTTC. Residues: CASGLPPTGPNYGYTF.

The chain couples TRBV30 to TRBJ1-5; a possible D gene is TRBD1 (6 bases). The V gene's germline CDR1 is GTSNPN and CDR2 SVGIG (reference sequence). This CDR3 comprises 14 residues. Trimming pared 1 base from V and 2 bases from J, leaving 9 bases between. The CDR3 DNA reads as TGTGCCTGGAGTGAGTCAGGGGGCAATCAGCCCCAGCATTTT. Its protein is CAWSESGGNQPQHF.

This sequence joins TRBV2 and TRBJ1-2, with unresolved D. There are 13 residues in the CDR3. V was shortened by 7 bases and J by 9 bases, with 18 bases between the two germline ends. The germline V gene encodes CDR1 SNHLY and CDR2 FYNNEI. CDR3 region: CASIETRSFRYTF. CDR3 sequence (DNA): TGTGCCAGCATTGAGACCCGGAGCTTTCGCTACACCTTC.